This T cell receptor (beta chain) was observed in a study of blood T cell repertoires in COVID-19 (TCRdb year 2020). In terms of the full investigation: Samples from collaborators originated in the United States, Italy and Spain and spanned both the acute and convalescent phases of COVID-19. A freely available public database, intended as a resource for researchers studying the immune response to SARS-CoV-2, is where the repertoires were released. Where HLA class I and class II types were available, the types were taken from metadata supplied by the sample provider, not from assay-based typing. Samples came from the ongoing ImmuneRACE study (first 160 participants) plus 1,254 subjects from 6 global collaborators. Subjects who had been exposed to COVID-19, were actively infected with it, or had recovered from it provided the deeply sampled blood TCRbeta repertoires that made up the dataset. Sample metadata almost always included a de-identified subject ID, COVID-19 status, age in years and sex. The prospective study material was composed of cDNA or gDNA derived from T cells, B-cell-depleted T cells, or PBMCs. Overall study outcomes, separate from this receptor: Clinical and demographic metadata were provided uncurated, with the amount varying by source and participant.

V drops 6 bases and J drops 4 bases, leaving 15 bases in between. The germline V gene supplies CDR1 SNHLY and CDR2 FYNNEI. Taken from cysteine to phenylalanine, the CDR3 has 14 residues. The retained sequence is limited to the CDR3, 42 bases, with the frame set at the first base. The immunoSEQ Assay, a bias-controlled multiplex PCR, was used to amplify TCRbeta CDR3 regions from genomic DNA. On the authors' methods: Within the assay, amplification of reference gene primers was used to estimate how many nucleated cells each sample contained. To quantify the absolute abundance of each unique TCRbeta CDR3 rearrangement, sequence reads were collapsed and filtered. For each sample, productive Simpson clonality was calculated as the square root of Simpson's diversity index across productive rearrangements. Imported from immuneACCESS, the table was reduced by TCRdb to in-frame sequences with V and J called. These copies leave out some clones; in studies compared against another copy, an unresolved V gene accounts for under half, and the cause of the remainder is not known. That table gives V, J and clone size, and the DNA gave D and trimming. Counted in this sample were under 130,000 clones; around 82% of them appeared once. 10% to 15% of the sample is held by the ten biggest clonotypes.

In the case of this clone: No antigen is known for it. One base away there is no much larger clone; base qualities are not given. The same CDR3 also results from other DNA sequences found in this sample.

Collaborating institutions collected whole blood in K2EDTA tubes following their own protocols. Collaborator samples were shipped for TCRbeta analysis as frozen whole blood, isolated PBMCs, or DNA extracted from either sample type. The sequence links TRBV2 to TRBJ1-2; matching of 6 bases hints at TRBD1 as the D gene. The origin of this receptor is a human donor in a cohort sampled during active or convalescent COVID-19. The sample comprised peripheral blood. The CDR3 protein sequence reads: CASSDRNTFYGYTF. The bases are TGTGCCAGCAGCGACAGGAATACTTTCTATGGCTACACCTTC.